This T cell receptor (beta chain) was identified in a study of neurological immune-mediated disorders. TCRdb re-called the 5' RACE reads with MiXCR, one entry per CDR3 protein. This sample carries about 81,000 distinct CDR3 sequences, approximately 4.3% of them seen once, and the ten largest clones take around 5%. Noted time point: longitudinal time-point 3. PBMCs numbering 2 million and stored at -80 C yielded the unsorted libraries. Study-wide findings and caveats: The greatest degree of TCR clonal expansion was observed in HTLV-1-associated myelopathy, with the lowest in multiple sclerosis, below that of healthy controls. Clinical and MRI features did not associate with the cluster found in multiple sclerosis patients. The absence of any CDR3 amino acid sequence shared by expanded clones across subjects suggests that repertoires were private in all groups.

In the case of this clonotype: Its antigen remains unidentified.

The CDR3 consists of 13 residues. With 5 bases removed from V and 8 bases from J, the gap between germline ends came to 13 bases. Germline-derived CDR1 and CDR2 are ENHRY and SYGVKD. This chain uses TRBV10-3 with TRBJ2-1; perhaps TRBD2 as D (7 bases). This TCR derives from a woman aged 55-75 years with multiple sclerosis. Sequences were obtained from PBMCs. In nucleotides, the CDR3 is TGTGCCATCAGTCCCCCGGGGGGCGATGAGCAGTTCTTC. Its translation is CAISPPGGDEQFF.